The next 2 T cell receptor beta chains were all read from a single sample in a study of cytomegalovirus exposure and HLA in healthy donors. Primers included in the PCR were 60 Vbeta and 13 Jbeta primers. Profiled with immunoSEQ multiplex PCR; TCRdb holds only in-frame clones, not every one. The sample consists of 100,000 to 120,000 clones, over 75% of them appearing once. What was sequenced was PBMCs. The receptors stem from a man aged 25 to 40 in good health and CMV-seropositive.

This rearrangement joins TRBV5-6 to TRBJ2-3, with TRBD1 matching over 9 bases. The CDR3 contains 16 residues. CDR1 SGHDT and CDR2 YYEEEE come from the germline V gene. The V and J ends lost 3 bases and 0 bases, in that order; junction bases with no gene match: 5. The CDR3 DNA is TGTGCCAGCAGCTGGGGGACAGGGAGCAGCACAGATACGCAGTATTTT. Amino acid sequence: CASSWGTGSSTDTQYF.

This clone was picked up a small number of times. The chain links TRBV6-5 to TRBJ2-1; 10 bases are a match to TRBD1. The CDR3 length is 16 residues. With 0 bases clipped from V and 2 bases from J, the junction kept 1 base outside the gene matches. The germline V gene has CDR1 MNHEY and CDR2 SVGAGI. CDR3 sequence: CASSYSGQGAYNEQFF. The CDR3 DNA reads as TGTGCCAGCAGTTACTCAGGACAGGGGGCCTACAATGAGCAGTTCTTC.